The 14 T cell receptor beta chains in this list originate from one sample, sequenced in a study of blood T cell repertoires in COVID-19. Using immunoSEQ multiplex PCR, the repertoire was profiled, and TCRdb retains in-frame clones only, with some absent. The data hold under 130,000 clones, with around four fifths observed a single time. Material: peripheral blood. All receptors come from a human donor in a cohort sampled during active COVID-19.

The chain carries TRBV5-1 and TRBJ1-4; the D gene is possibly TRBD1 (5 bases). Deletions cut 4 bases from V and 8 bases from J, with 21 bases between. Germline V gene sequence: CDR1 SGHRS, CDR2 YFSETQ. The CDR3 consists of 16 residues. The CDR3 is CASSPGGRARAEKLFF. As DNA, the CDR3 is TGCGCCAGCAGCCCCGGGGGTAGGGCAAGGGCAGAAAAACTGTTTTTT.

The rearrangement links TRBV11-2 to TRBJ2-7, with a possible D match to TRBD1 (6 bases). The CDR3 has 11 residues. V was trimmed by 3 bases and J by 7 bases, leaving 7 bases between them. Germline V gene data show CDR1 as SGHAT and CDR2 as FQNNGV. CDR3 sequence reads: CASSLRGEQYF. CDR3 in DNA: TGTGCCAGCAGCTTGAGGGGGGAGCAGTACTTC.

J is TRBJ2-7 and V is TRBV4-2, with D unclear. The CDR3 spans 15 residues. Trimming left V 1 base short and J 5 bases short, with 15 bases between. In germline, CDR1 is LGHNA, CDR2 YNFKEQ. The CDR3 DNA reads TGTGCCAGCAGCCAAGCTGCTGTGGGTAGCCACGAGCAGTACTTC. The encoded protein is CASSQAAVGSHEQYF.

This clone came up once. The V gene is TRBV20-1, the J gene TRBJ1-2; TRBD1 matches 7 bases. J was trimmed by 4 bases and V by 3 bases; bases with no gene match: 5. Germline V CDR1 and CDR2: DFQATT, SNEGSKA (reference sequence). The CDR3 contains 13 residues. This chain's CDR3 is CSASDRVGYGYTF. As DNA, the CDR3 is TGCAGTGCTAGTGACAGGGTTGGCTATGGCTACACCTTC.

The V gene is TRBV27, the J gene TRBJ1-2, with a weak D call TRBD1 (6 bases). From germline, CDR1 is MNHEY and CDR2 SMNVEV (reference sequence). V was cut by 3 bases and J by 5 bases, with 7 bases left in between. This CDR3 comprises 12 residues. The CDR3 loop reads CASSFTGYGYTF. The DNA of the CDR3 is TGTGCCAGCAGTTTTACAGGGTATGGCTACACCTTC.

The CDR3 DNA reads as TGTGCCAGCAGTTCAGGACAGATCGAGCAGTACTTC. Encoded protein: CASSSGQIEQYF. This chain uses TRBV6-2 or TRBV6-3 with TRBJ2-7; D possibly corresponds to TRBD1 (6 bases). There are 12 residues in the CDR3. V lost 4 bases, J lost 6 bases, and 10 bases lay in between. Germline CDR1 is MNHEY and CDR2 is SVGEGT.

The chain links TRBV29-1 to TRBJ2-3, with a tentative D call TRBD1 (6 bases). The V end was cut by 3 bases, the J end by 3 bases, with 10 bases between. This CDR3 is built from 13 residues. Germline V gene lookup returns CDR1 SQVTM and CDR2 ANQGSEA. The CDR3 coding sequence is TGCAGCGTTGACCTAGGACAGACAGATACGCAGTATTTT. This translates into CSVDLGQTDTQYF.

CDR3 protein: CASSVRQTINSPLHF. CDR3 in DNA: TGTGCCAGCAGCGTCAGACAGACCATTAATTCACCCCTCCACTTT. V gene TRBV5-6 combines with J gene TRBJ1-6, with D perhaps TRBD1 (5 bases). Per germline, CDR1 SGHDT and CDR2 YYEEEE. The CDR3 sequence is 15 residues long. V lost 4 bases, J lost 6 bases, and 14 bases lay in between.

This chain uses TRBV27 with TRBJ1-2; D gene ambiguous. CDR1 is MNHEY and CDR2 is SMNVEV in the germline V gene (reference sequence). CDR3 size: 13 residues. The V end lost 8 bases, the J end lost 8 bases, and 18 bases lay between the germline ends. CDR3 region: CASGRRGSRGYTF. The CDR3 nucleotides read TGTGCCAGCGGCCGCCGAGGGTCGAGAGGCTACACCTTC.

The chain carries TRBV7-2 and TRBJ2-3; 7 positions agree with TRBD1. The length of the CDR3 is 15 residues. The V segment lost 5 bases and the J segment 1 base; nucleotides outside the gene matches: 6. Germline V lookup: CDR1 SGHTA, CDR2 FQGNSA. The CDR3 here is CASSLQTGGTDTQYF. Here the CDR3 DNA reads TGTGCCAGCAGCCTACAAACAGGGGGCACAGATACGCAGTATTTT.

The chain recombines TRBV9 with TRBJ1-4; 8 bases map to TRBD1. Losses at the gene ends were 0 bases for V and 5 bases for J; bases not matched to a gene: 6. This CDR3 region has 16 residues. Germline CDR1 reads SGDLS; CDR2 reads YYNGEE. The CDR3: CASSVGDRTGNEKLFF. CDR3 nucleotide sequence: TGTGCCAGCAGCGTAGGGGATCGGACAGGGAATGAAAAACTGTTTTTT.

The chain employs TRBV6-2 or TRBV6-3 and TRBJ2-7; a possible D gene is TRBD1 (6 bases). V was pared by 5 bases and J by 4 bases, with 21 bases between. Per germline, CDR1 MNHEY and CDR2 SVGEGT. The CDR3 is made up of 16 amino acids. The CDR3 sequence is CASSRKTGQRRYEQYF. CDR3 sequence (DNA): TGTGCCAGCAGTCGGAAGACAGGACAGCGGCGTTACGAGCAGTACTTC.

This clone was counted a single time. This chain uses TRBV2 with TRBJ2-2; weak D call: TRBD1 (6 bases). Germline CDR1 reads SNHLY; CDR2 reads FYNNEI. The CDR3 loop spans 14 amino acids. V was clipped by 6 bases and J by 2 bases, with 10 bases between them. The CDR3 DNA reads as TGTGCCAGCAGGCTGGGGGCAAACACCGGGGAGCTGTTTTTT. Protein: CASRLGANTGELFF.

The genes are TRBV5-1 and TRBJ1-2; D is possibly TRBD1 (5 bases). Trimming stripped 5 bases from V and 8 bases from J, with 16 bases between. The CDR3 extends over 13 amino acids. In germline, CDR1 is SGHRS, CDR2 YFSETQ. The CDR3 DNA sequence: TGCGCCAGCAGACTCGACAGCCTCCAGGGCTACACCTTC. Encoded protein: CASRLDSLQGYTF.